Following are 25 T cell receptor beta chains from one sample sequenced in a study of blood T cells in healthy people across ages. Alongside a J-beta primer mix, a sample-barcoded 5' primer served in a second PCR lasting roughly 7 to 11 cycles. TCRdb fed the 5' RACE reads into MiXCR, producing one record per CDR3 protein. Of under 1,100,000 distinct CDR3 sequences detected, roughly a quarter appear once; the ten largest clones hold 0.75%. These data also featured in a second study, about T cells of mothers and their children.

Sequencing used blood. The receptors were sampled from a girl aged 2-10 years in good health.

The CDR3: CASSFLEGALSEQYF. CDR3 coding DNA: TGTGCCAGCAGCTTTCTTGAGGGGGCTTTGAGCGAGCAGTACTTC. The chain is built from TRBV7-2 and TRBJ2-7, with TRBD1 matching over 7 bases. Germline CDR1 reads SGHTA; CDR2 reads FQGNSA. The trim removed 3 bases at V and 6 bases at J, leaving 11 bases unmatched. The CDR3 contains 15 residues.

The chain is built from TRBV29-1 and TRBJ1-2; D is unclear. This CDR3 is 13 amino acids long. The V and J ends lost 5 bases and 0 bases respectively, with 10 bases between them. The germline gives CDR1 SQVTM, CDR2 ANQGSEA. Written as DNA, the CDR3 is TGCAGCGTTCGCCTTCAAACTAACTATGGCTACACCTTC. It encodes CSVRLQTNYGYTF.

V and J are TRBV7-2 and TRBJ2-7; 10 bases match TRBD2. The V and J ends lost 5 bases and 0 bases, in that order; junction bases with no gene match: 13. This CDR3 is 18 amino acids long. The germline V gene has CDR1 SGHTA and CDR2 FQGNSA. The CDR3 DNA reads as TGTGCCAGCAGCCCGTCGACTAGCGGGCGTTTAAGCTCCTACGAGCAGTACTTC. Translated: CASSPSTSGRLSSYEQYF.

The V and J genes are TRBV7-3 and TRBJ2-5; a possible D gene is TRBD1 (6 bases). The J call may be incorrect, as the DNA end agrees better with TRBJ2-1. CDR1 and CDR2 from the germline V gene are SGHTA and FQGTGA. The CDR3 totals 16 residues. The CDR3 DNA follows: TGTGCCAGCAGCTTAACGTCAGGGGTTTTGTCAGACGAGCAGTTCTTC. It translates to CASSLTSGVLSDEQFF.

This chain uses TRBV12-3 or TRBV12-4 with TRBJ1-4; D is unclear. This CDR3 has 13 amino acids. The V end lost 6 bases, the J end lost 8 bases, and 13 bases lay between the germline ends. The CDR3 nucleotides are TGTGCCAGCAGCGGGCCACCTCTCGAAAAACTGTTTTTT. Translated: CASSGPPLEKLFF.

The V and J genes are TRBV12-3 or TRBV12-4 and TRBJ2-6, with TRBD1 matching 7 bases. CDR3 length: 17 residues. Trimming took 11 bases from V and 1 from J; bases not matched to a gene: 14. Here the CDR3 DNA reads TGTGCCTGCCCTCGGGACAGCTCTCTATCTGGGGCCAACGTCCTGACTTTC. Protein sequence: CACPRDSSLSGANVLTF.

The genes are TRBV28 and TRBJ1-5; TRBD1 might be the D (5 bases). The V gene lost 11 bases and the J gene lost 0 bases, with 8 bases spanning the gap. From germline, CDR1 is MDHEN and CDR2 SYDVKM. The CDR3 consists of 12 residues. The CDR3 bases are TGTGCCGGGGGTTATAGCAATCAGCCCCAGCATTTT. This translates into CAGGYSNQPQHF.

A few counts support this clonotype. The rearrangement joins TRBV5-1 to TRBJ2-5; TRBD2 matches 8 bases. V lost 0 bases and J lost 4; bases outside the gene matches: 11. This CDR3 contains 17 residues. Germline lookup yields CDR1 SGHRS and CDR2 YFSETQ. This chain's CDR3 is CASSLDPSGLTGETQYF. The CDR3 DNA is TGCGCCAGCAGCTTGGACCCTAGCGGGCTTACTGGAGAGACCCAGTACTTC.

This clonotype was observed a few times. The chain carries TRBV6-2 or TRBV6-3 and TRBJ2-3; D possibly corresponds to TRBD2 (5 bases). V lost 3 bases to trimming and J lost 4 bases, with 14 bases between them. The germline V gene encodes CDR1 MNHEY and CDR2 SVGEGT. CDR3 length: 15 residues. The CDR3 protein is CASSYRTNGADTQYF. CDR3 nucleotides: TGTGCCAGCAGTTATCGTACTAACGGGGCAGATACGCAGTATTTT.

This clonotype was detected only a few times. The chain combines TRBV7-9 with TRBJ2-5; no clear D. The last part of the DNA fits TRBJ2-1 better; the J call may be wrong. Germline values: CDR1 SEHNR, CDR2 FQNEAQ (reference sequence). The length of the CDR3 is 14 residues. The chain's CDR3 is CASSLSWNYNEQFF. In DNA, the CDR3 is TGTGCCAGCAGCTTATCGTGGAACTACAATGAGCAGTTCTTC.

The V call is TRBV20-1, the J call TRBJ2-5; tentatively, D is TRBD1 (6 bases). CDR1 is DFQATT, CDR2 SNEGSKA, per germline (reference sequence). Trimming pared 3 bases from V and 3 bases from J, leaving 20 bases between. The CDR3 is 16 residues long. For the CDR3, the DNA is TGCAGTGCTAGCCCTCCGACAGGAGGAGGTGAAGAGACCCAGTACTTC. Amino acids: CSASPPTGGGEETQYF.

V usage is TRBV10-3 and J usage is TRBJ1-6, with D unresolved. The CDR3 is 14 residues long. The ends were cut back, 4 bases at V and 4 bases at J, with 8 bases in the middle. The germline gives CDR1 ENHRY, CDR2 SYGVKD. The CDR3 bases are TGTGCCATCAGTGTGACGGATTATAATTCACCCCTCCACTTT. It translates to CAISVTDYNSPLHF.

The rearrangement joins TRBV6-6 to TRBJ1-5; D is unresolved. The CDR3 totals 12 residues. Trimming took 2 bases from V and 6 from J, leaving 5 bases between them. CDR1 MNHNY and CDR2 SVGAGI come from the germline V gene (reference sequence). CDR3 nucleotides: TGTGCCAGCAGTTACGTGTCTCAGCCCCAGCATTTT. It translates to CASSYVSQPQHF.

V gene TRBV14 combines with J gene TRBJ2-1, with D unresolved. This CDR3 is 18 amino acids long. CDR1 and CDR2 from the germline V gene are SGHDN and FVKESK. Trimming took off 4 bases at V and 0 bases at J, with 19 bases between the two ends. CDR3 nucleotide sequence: TGTGCCAGCAGCCTTCGACCCTTGGGGAAGGTCTCCTACAATGAGCAGTTCTTC. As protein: CASSLRPLGKVSYNEQFF.

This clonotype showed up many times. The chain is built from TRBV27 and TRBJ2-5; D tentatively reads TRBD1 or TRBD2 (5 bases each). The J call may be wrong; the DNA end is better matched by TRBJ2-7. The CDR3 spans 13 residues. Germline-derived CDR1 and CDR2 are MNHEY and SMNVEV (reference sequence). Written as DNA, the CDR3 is TGTGCCAGCAGTGAGAGGGGCTCCTACGAGCAGTACTTC. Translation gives CASSERGSYEQYF.

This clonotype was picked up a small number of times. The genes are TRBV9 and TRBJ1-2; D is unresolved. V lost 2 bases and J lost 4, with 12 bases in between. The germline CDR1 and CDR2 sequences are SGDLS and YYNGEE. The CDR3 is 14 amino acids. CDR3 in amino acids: CASSVSADGYGYTF. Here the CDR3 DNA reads TGTGCCAGCAGCGTTTCGGCGGACGGCTATGGCTACACCTTC.

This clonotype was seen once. CDR3 in amino acids: CASSFRLADNSYGQYF. Here the CDR3 DNA reads TGTGCCAGCAGTTTTCGGCTAGCGGATAACTCCTACGGGCAGTACTTC. The chain carries TRBV28 and TRBJ2-5; TRBD2 matches at 7 bases. Trimming took 3 bases from V and 11 from J; bases not matched to a gene: 18. This CDR3 contains 16 residues. Germline assignment: CDR1 MDHEN and CDR2 SYDVKM.

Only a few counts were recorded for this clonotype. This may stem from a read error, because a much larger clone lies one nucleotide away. CDR3: CVSSALTGGNSPLHF. As DNA, the CDR3 is TGTGTCAGCAGTGCCCTGACAGGGGGAAATTCACCCCTCCACTTT. The chain employs TRBV6-5 and TRBJ1-6; 9 bases map to TRBD1. Per germline, CDR1 MNHEY and CDR2 SVGAGI. The CDR3 length is 15 residues.

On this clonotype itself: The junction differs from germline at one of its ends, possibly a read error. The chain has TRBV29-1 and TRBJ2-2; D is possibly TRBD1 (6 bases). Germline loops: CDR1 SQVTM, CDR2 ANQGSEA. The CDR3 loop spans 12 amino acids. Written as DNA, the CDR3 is TGCGGCGTTGGGCAGGGGACCGGGGAGCTGTTTTTT. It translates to CGVGQGTGELFF.

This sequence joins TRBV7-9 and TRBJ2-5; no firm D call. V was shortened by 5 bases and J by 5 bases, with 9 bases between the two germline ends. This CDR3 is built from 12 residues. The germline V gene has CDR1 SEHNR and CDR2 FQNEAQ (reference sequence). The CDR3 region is CASSVGAETQYF. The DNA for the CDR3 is TGTGCCAGCAGCGTGGGTGCGGAGACCCAGTACTTC.

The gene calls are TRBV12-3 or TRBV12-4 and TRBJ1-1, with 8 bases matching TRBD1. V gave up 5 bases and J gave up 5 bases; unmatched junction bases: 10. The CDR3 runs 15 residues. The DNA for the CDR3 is TGTGCCAGCAGTCCAGGACAGGGAAGGGATACTGAAGCTTTCTTT. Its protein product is CASSPGQGRDTEAFF.

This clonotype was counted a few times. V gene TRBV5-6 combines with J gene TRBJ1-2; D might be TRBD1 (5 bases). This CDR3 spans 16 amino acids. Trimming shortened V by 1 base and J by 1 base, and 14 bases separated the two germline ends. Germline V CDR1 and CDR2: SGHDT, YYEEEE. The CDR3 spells CASSLTRDGYNYGYTF. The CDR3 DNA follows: TGTGCCAGCAGCTTGACCCGGGACGGCTATAACTATGGCTACACCTTC.

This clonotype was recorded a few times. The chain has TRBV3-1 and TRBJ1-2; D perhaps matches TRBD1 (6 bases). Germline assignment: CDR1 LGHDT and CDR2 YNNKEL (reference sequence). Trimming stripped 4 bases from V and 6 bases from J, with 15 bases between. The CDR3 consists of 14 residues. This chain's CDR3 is CASSPRVGAHGYTF. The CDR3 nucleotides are TGTGCCAGCAGCCCTAGAGTGGGGGCGCATGGCTACACCTTC.

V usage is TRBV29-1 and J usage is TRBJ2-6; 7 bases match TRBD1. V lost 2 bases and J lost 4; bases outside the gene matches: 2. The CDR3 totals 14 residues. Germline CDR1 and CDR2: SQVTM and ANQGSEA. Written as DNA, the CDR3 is TGCAGCGTTGAAAGGGGGCTGGGGGCCAACGTCCTGACTTTC. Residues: CSVERGLGANVLTF.

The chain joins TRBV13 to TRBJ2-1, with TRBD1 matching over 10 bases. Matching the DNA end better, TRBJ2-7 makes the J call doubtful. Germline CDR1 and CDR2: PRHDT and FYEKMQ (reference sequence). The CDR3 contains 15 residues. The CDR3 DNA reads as TGTGCCAGCAACTCGAAGGGACAGGGGTTCTACGAGCAGTACTTC. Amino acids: CASNSKGQGFYEQYF.